This is a list of T cell receptor beta chains from one sample in a study of neoadjuvant nivolumab and ipilimumab in lung cancer. Clones were sequenced by immunoSEQ multiplex PCR, and TCRdb holds only the in-frame ones, with some missing. The sample yields some 4,300 clones, 77% seen once. Sample: adjacent normal lung tissue, taken after neoadjuvant nivolumab, alone or with ipilimumab, at or shortly before surgery. These receptors originate from an adult with non-small cell lung cancer. CDR3s include the opening cysteine and the closing phenylalanine or tryptophan. The order of the fields is clone size, D gene, CDR3 length, V gene, J gene, CDR3 DNA, CDR3 protein. The D gene is left open where the match is weak. Size values are once, few and many counts, or a class for expanded clones, and some rows have none.

clone size: once
D gene: TRBD2
CDR3 length: 17
V gene: TRBV5-1
J gene: TRBJ2-1
CDR3 DNA: TGCGCCAGCAGCTTACTAGCGGGGGGGGTGTCCTACAATGAGCAGTTCTTC
CDR3 protein: CASSLLAGGVSYNEQFF

clone size: .
D gene: .
CDR3 length: 17
V gene: TRBV7-9
J gene: TRBJ2-4
CDR3 DNA: TGTGCCAGCAGCTTAGGCGACTTTCGATTAGCCAAAAACATTCAGTACTTC
CDR3 protein: CASSLGDFRLAKNIQYF

clone size: .
D gene: TRBD2
CDR3 length: 15
V gene: TRBV5-8
J gene: TRBJ2-4
CDR3 DNA: TGTGCCAGCAGCTATCCCGGGGGGGTGCGGAACATTCAGTACTTC
CDR3 protein: CASSYPGGVRNIQYF

clone size: .
D gene: .
CDR3 length: 13
V gene: TRBV9
J gene: TRBJ1-2
CDR3 DNA: TGTGCCAGCAGCGCCGATGTGAACTATGGCTACACCTTC
CDR3 protein: CASSADVNYGYTF

clone size: .
D gene: TRBD1
CDR3 length: 14
V gene: TRBV2
J gene: TRBJ2-5
CDR3 DNA: TGTGCCAGCAGGGGGGACAGAATCAGGGAGACCCAGTACTTC
CDR3 protein: CASRGDRIRETQYF

clone size: .
D gene: .
CDR3 length: 14
V gene: TRBV18
J gene: TRBJ1-6
CDR3 DNA: TGTGCCAGCTCACCACCGGGAGATAATTCACCCCTCCACTTT
CDR3 protein: CASSPPGDNSPLHF

clone size: once
D gene: .
CDR3 length: 12
V gene: TRBV28
J gene: TRBJ1-1
CDR3 DNA: TGTGCCAGCAGTTTACGGAGGACTGAAGCTTTCTTT
CDR3 protein: CASSLRRTEAFF

clone size: once
D gene: TRBD2
CDR3 length: 13
V gene: TRBV5-1
J gene: TRBJ2-1
CDR3 DNA: TGCGCCAGCAGCCCCTGGACTAGCGGGGACCAGTTCTTC
CDR3 protein: CASSPWTSGDQFF

clone size: .
D gene: TRBD1
CDR3 length: 17
V gene: TRBV5-1
J gene: TRBJ2-6
CDR3 DNA: TGCGCCAGCAGAACGGGACAGCCCAGCTCTGGGGCCAACGTCCTGACTTTC
CDR3 protein: CASRTGQPSSGANVLTF

clone size: .
D gene: TRBD2
CDR3 length: 14
V gene: TRBV19
J gene: TRBJ2-1
CDR3 DNA: TGTGCCAGTCGATCACCTAGCGGGAGTGCTGAGCAGTTCTTC
CDR3 protein: CASRSPSGSAEQFF

clone size: .
D gene: .
CDR3 length: 13
V gene: TRBV5-1
J gene: TRBJ2-1
CDR3 DNA: TGCGCCAGCAGCTTGGATGGTAGAAATGAGCAGTTCTTC
CDR3 protein: CASSLDGRNEQFF

clone size: .
D gene: .
CDR3 length: 14
V gene: TRBV6-1
J gene: TRBJ1-4
CDR3 DNA: TGTGCCAGCAGTGAAGTCCCAGGGAATGAAAAACTGTTTTTT
CDR3 protein: CASSEVPGNEKLFF

clone size: .
D gene: TRBD1
CDR3 length: 15
V gene: TRBV5-1
J gene: TRBJ2-1
CDR3 DNA: TGCGCCAGCAGCTTGGGGGGACAGGGGCCCCTCGCGCAGTTCTTC
CDR3 protein: CASSLGGQGPLAQFF

clone size: few
D gene: TRBD1
CDR3 length: 14
V gene: TRBV27
J gene: TRBJ2-5
CDR3 DNA: TGTGCCAGCAGTAATATGGGACAGGGGGAGACCCAGTACTTC
CDR3 protein: CASSNMGQGETQYF

clone size: .
D gene: .
CDR3 length: 15
V gene: TRBV4-1
J gene: TRBJ2-5
CDR3 DNA: TGCGCCAGCAGCCATCCAGACGGATACCAAGAGACCCAGTACTTC
CDR3 protein: CASSHPDGYQETQYF

clone size: once
D gene: TRBD2
CDR3 length: 15
V gene: TRBV10-3
J gene: TRBJ2-5
CDR3 DNA: TGTGCCATCAGTGACCCAGCGGGGGTTAGGGAGACCCAGTACTTC
CDR3 protein: CAISDPAGVRETQYF

clone size: .
D gene: .
CDR3 length: 15
V gene: TRBV19
J gene: TRBJ2-6
CDR3 DNA: TGTGCCAGTAGTATGGGATTCTCTGGGGCCAACGTCCTGACTTTC
CDR3 protein: CASSMGFSGANVLTF

clone size: medium-sized
D gene: TRBD1
CDR3 length: 14
V gene: TRBV28
J gene: TRBJ1-4
CDR3 DNA: TGTGCCAGCAGCACAGGGGGCAAAAATGAAAAACTGTTTTTT
CDR3 protein: CASSTGGKNEKLFF

clone size: .
D gene: .
CDR3 length: 14
V gene: TRBV7-2
J gene: TRBJ1-4
CDR3 DNA: TGTGCCAGCAGCTTACCAGGGACGGCTGAAAAACTGTTTTTT
CDR3 protein: CASSLPGTAEKLFF

clone size: once
D gene: .
CDR3 length: 15
V gene: TRBV18
J gene: TRBJ1-2
CDR3 DNA: TGTGCCAGCTCACCGAAACAGGGAATCGGTTATGGCTACACCTTC
CDR3 protein: CASSPKQGIGYGYTF

clone size: .
D gene: .
CDR3 length: 15
V gene: TRBV2
J gene: TRBJ1-4
CDR3 DNA: TGTGCCAGCATCGGTCGAGGGCTAGAGGATGAAAAACTGTTTTTT
CDR3 protein: CASIGRGLEDEKLFF

clone size: .
D gene: .
CDR3 length: 14
V gene: TRBV9
J gene: TRBJ1-6
CDR3 DNA: TGTGCCAGCAGCGGGCCTTCACCTAATTCACCCCTCCACTTT
CDR3 protein: CASSGPSPNSPLHF

clone size: few
D gene: .
CDR3 length: 14
V gene: TRBV9
J gene: TRBJ2-3
CDR3 DNA: TGTGCCAGCAGCGTATACAGGGAGGGAGATACGCAGTATTTT
CDR3 protein: CASSVYREGDTQYF

clone size: few
D gene: .
CDR3 length: 15
V gene: TRBV11-2
J gene: TRBJ1-1
CDR3 DNA: TGTGCCAGCAGCTTATTTACGGGGATGAACACTGAAGCTTTCTTT
CDR3 protein: CASSLFTGMNTEAFF

clone size: .
D gene: .
CDR3 length: 10
V gene: TRBV6-5
J gene: TRBJ2-5
CDR3 DNA: TGTGCCACCACGGGGGAGACCCAGTACTTC
CDR3 protein: CATTGETQYF

clone size: .
D gene: .
CDR3 length: 14
V gene: TRBV6-6
J gene: TRBJ1-2
CDR3 DNA: TGTGCCAGCAGTTCCCAAACGGGTAACTATGGCTACACCTTC
CDR3 protein: CASSSQTGNYGYTF

clone size: .
D gene: .
CDR3 length: 19
V gene: TRBV7-2
J gene: TRBJ2-1
CDR3 DNA: TGTGCCAGCAGCCCCGAGGCCAGGGGGGTGATCGGGTCCTACAATGAGCAGTTCTTC
CDR3 protein: CASSPEARGVIGSYNEQFF

clone size: .
D gene: .
CDR3 length: 15
V gene: TRBV5-6
J gene: TRBJ2-5
CDR3 DNA: TGTGCCAGCAGCTTGTTAACAGGGATACAAGAGACCCAGTACTTC
CDR3 protein: CASSLLTGIQETQYF

clone size: .
D gene: .
CDR3 length: 14
V gene: TRBV18
J gene: TRBJ2-3
CDR3 DNA: TGTGCCAGCTCACGCCAAACCGACACAGATACGCAGTATTTT
CDR3 protein: CASSRQTDTDTQYF

clone size: .
D gene: .
CDR3 length: 13
V gene: TRBV18
J gene: TRBJ1-2
CDR3 DNA: TGTGCCAGCTCACCAGATGCCGGGAACGGCTACACCTTC
CDR3 protein: CASSPDAGNGYTF

clone size: .
D gene: TRBD2
CDR3 length: 16
V gene: TRBV2
J gene: TRBJ2-6
CDR3 DNA: TGTGCCAGCAGCTTTGCGGGGGGGGCCGGGGCCAACGTCCTGACTTTC
CDR3 protein: CASSFAGGAGANVLTF

clone size: .
D gene: TRBD1
CDR3 length: 14
V gene: TRBV6-7
J gene: TRBJ2-5
CDR3 DNA: TGTGCCATTTCGAGGGGGCGCGCGGATGAGACCCAGTACTTC
CDR3 protein: CAISRGRADETQYF

clone size: .
D gene: .
CDR3 length: 13
V gene: TRBV7-2
J gene: TRBJ1-5
CDR3 DNA: TGTGCCAGCAGCTTAGTTTCCGGCCAGCCCCAGCATTTT
CDR3 protein: CASSLVSGQPQHF

clone size: few
D gene: .
CDR3 length: 16
V gene: TRBV6-6
J gene: TRBJ1-5
CDR3 DNA: TGTGCCAGCAGTTACGGTCAGAGTTATAGCAATCAGCCCCAGCATTTT
CDR3 protein: CASSYGQSYSNQPQHF

clone size: .
D gene: .
CDR3 length: 13
V gene: TRBV11-2
J gene: TRBJ1-2
CDR3 DNA: TGTGCCAGCAGCTCCCTACAGGGAGTCGGCTACACCTTC
CDR3 protein: CASSSLQGVGYTF

clone size: .
D gene: TRBD2
CDR3 length: 15
V gene: TRBV6-6
J gene: TRBJ2-3
CDR3 DNA: TGTGCCAGCAGTTACCTCGGGGGGATGGGAGATACGCAGTATTTT
CDR3 protein: CASSYLGGMGDTQYF

clone size: .
D gene: .
CDR3 length: 16
V gene: TRBV21-1
J gene: TRBJ2-6
CDR3 DNA: TGTGCCAGAATAGTCTTGACAGGGAGTGGGGCCAACGTCCTGACTTTC
CDR3 protein: CARIVLTGSGANVLTF

clone size: .
D gene: TRBD1
CDR3 length: 14
V gene: TRBV6-1
J gene: TRBJ1-6
CDR3 DNA: TGTGCCAGCATCCGAGACAGGGGGTATTCACCCCTCCACTTT
CDR3 protein: CASIRDRGYSPLHF

clone size: .
D gene: .
CDR3 length: 14
V gene: TRBV5-1
J gene: TRBJ2-7
CDR3 DNA: TGCGCCAGCAGCTTGAGTGCCAGAGCCTACGAGCAGTACTTC
CDR3 protein: CASSLSARAYEQYF

clone size: .
D gene: .
CDR3 length: 16
V gene: TRBV6-6
J gene: TRBJ1-3
CDR3 DNA: TGTGCCAGCAGTTACTCGAGTTCAGGTTCTGGAAACACCATATATTTT
CDR3 protein: CASSYSSSGSGNTIYF

clone size: once
D gene: .
CDR3 length: 19
V gene: TRBV7-9
J gene: TRBJ2-6
CDR3 DNA: TGTGCCAGCAGCTCCGGTTGGAGCCACGCGGACTCTGGGGCCAACGTCCTGACTTTC
CDR3 protein: CASSSGWSHADSGANVLTF

clone size: .
D gene: TRBD1
CDR3 length: 16
V gene: TRBV13
J gene: TRBJ1-1
CDR3 DNA: TGTGCCAGCAGCCCCGGACAGGGAAGAGGGAACACTGAAGCTTTCTTT
CDR3 protein: CASSPGQGRGNTEAFF

clone size: few
D gene: TRBD2
CDR3 length: 13
V gene: TRBV2
J gene: TRBJ2-5
CDR3 DNA: TGTGCCAGCAGCGGACTAGCGTTGGAGACCCAGTACTTC
CDR3 protein: CASSGLALETQYF

clone size: few
D gene: TRBD1
CDR3 length: 9
V gene: TRBV7-2
J gene: TRBJ1-1
CDR3 DNA: TGTGTGACAGGGGCTGAAGCTTTCTTT
CDR3 protein: CVTGAEAFF

clone size: .
D gene: .
CDR3 length: 13
V gene: TRBV7-2
J gene: TRBJ2-1
CDR3 DNA: TGTGCCAGCAGCTTAGACTCCTACAATGAGCAGTTCTTC
CDR3 protein: CASSLDSYNEQFF

clone size: .
D gene: TRBD1
CDR3 length: 15
V gene: TRBV4-3
J gene: TRBJ1-1
CDR3 DNA: TGCGCCAGCAGCCTTGGACAGGGACTGAACACTGAAGCTTTCTTT
CDR3 protein: CASSLGQGLNTEAFF

clone size: .
D gene: .
CDR3 length: 15
V gene: TRBV10-2
J gene: TRBJ1-2
CDR3 DNA: TGCGCCAGCAGTGAGTCGAGGGGGGCCGACTATGGCTACACCTTC
CDR3 protein: CASSESRGADYGYTF